This TCR beta chain was sequenced for a study of blood T cell repertoires in COVID-19. Study details: The cDNA or gDNA used as material had been derived from T cells, B-cell-depleted T cells, or PBMCs.

In the authors' workflow: Amplification with reference gene primers provided the estimates of nucleated cell counts. The method was immunoSEQ multiplex PCR; TCRdb's version includes in-frame clones alone and lacks a portion of them. V, J and clone size reflect that table, while D and trimming were determined from the DNA. Here the sample spans about 190,000 clones, around 85% being singletons. Residents of about two dozen US areas, aged about 18 to 89 years, made up the participants. CDR3 size: 16 residues. In germline, CDR1 is MGHRA, CDR2 YSYEKL. V lost 4 bases and J 5 bases, leaving 20 bases between the germline ends.

The chain has TRBV4-1 and TRBJ2-5, with D perhaps matching TRBD2 (6 bases). Sequenced: PBMCs or T cells enriched from blood (not recorded which). This TCR was sampled from a woman aged 30 to 39 who had recovered from COVID-19. DNA of the CDR3: TGCGCCAGCAGCCTACAGGAGGGAAACCGGGGGGAGACCCAGTACTTC. Translated: CASSLQEGNRGETQYF.